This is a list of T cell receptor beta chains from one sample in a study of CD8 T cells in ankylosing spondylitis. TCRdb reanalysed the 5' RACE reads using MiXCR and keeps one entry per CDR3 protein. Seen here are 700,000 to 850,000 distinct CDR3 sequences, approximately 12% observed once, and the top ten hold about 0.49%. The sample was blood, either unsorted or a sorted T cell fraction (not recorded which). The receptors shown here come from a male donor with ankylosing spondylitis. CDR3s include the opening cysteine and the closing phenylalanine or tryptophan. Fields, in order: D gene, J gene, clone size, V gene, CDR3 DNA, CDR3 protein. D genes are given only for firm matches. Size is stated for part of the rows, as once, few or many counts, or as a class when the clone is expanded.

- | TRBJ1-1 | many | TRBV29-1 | TGCAGCGTTGTGGAGACGGGGTTCACTGAAGCTTTCTTT | CSVVETGFTEAFF
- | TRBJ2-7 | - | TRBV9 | TGTGCCACATTCCACGAGCAGTACTTC | CATFHEQYF
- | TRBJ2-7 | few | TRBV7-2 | TGTGCCAGCAGCGAGGGCTCGGGGGGCCCTGACTACGAGCAGTACTTC | CASSEGSGGPDYEQYF
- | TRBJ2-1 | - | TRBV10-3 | TGTGCCATCAGCACTAGAGTGGGGGTGGGTGAGCAGTTCTTC | CAISTRVGVGEQFF
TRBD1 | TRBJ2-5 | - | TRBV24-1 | TGTGCCACCAGTGATTCCGGGACAGGCGAGACTTTGAGGGAGACCCAGTACTTC | CATSDSGTGETLRETQYF
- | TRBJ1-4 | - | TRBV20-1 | TGCAGTGCTAGAGCCGGGGGGCCGGGGACTAATGAAAAACTGTTTTTT | CSARAGGPGTNEKLFF
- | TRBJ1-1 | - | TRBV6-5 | TGTGCCAGCAGTTACCGTGGAGGGGGCACTGAAGCTTTCTTT | CASSYRGGGTEAFF
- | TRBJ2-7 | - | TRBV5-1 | TGCGCCAGCAGCTTTATGGGACAAAGCTCCTACGAGCAGTACTTC | CASSFMGQSSYEQYF
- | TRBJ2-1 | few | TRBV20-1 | TGCAGTGCCGATCCGGGACAACTCTATAATGAGCAGTTCTTC | CSADPGQLYNEQFF
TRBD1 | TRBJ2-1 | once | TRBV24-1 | TGTGCCACCAGTGGTACAGGGGGTGAATCCTACAATGAGCAGTTCTTC | CATSGTGGESYNEQFF
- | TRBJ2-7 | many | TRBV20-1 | TGCAGTGCTAGAGATTCGGGGACCAGCTCCTACGAGCAGTACTTC | CSARDSGTSSYEQYF
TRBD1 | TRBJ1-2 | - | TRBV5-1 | TGCGCCAGCACCCACGGGACAGCCTTGGATTATGGCTACACCTTC | CASTHGTALDYGYTF
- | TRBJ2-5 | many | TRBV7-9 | TGTGCCAGCAGCTGGGGCAGTCTAGAGACCCAGTACTTC | CASSWGSLETQYF
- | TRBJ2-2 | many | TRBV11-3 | TGTGCCAGCAGCTTAGGGAATCGAGCCGGGGAGCTGTTTTTT | CASSLGNRAGELFF
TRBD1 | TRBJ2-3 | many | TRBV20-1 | TGCAGTGCAACCTCCGGGACAGGGATCACAGATACGCAGTATTTT | CSATSGTGITDTQYF
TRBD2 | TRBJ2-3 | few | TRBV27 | TGTGCCAGCAGTTTTCCCCCCGGGCGGGAGGGCACAGATACGCAGTATTTT | CASSFPPGREGTDTQYF
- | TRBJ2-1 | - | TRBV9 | TGTGCCAGCAGCCCAGGCCAGGCCAGAGATGAGCAGTTCTTC | CASSPGQARDEQFF
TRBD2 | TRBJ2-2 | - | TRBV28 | TGTGCCAGCAGTTCTCTACGACTAGCGTTTGGGTCCGGGGAGCTGTTTTTT | CASSSLRLAFGSGELFF
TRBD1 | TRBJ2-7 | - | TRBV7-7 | TGTGCTAGCAGCTCGACAGGGAATAGCGAGCAGTACTTC | CASSSTGNSEQYF
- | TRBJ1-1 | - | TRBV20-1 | TGCAGTGCTAGAGATTCGGTAGATAACACTGAAGCTTTCTTT | CSARDSVDNTEAFF
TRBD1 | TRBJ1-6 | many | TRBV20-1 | TGCAGTGCTAGTAGTCAACGGACAGGGTTCAATTCACCCCTCCACTTT | CSASSQRTGFNSPLHF
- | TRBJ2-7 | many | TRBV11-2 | TGTGCCAGCAGCTTAGAGATCCGGGGCCTCCAGTACTTC | CASSLEIRGLQYF
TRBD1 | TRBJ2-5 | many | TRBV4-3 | TGCGCCAGCAGCCAAGACGTCCGGGACAGGGTGGATTGGGAGACCCAGTACTTC | CASSQDVRDRVDWETQYF
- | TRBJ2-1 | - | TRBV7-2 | TGTGCCAGCAGCTTAGCACTCCTGTCCTACAATGAGCAGTTCTTC | CASSLALLSYNEQFF
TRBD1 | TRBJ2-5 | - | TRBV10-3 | TGTGCCATCAGTGATCAGGACAGGGGCGAGACCCAGTACTTC | CAISDQDRGETQYF
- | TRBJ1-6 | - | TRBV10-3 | TGTGCCATCAGACCCCGAGGGGGGGGCGATTCACCCCTCCACTTT | CAIRPRGGGDSPLHF
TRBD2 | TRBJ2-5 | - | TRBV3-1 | TGTGCCAGCAGCTTAGCGGGAGCGAGTGAGACCCAGTACTTC | CASSLAGASETQYF
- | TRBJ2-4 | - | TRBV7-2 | TGTGCCAGCAGCTTAGTCGGGTCGCTGGACAAAAACATTCAGTACTTC | CASSLVGSLDKNIQYF
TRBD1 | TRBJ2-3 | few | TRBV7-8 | TGTGCCAGCAGCTTAGCGTTAGGCCAGGGGGTTGGCACAGATACGCAGTATTTT | CASSLALGQGVGTDTQYF
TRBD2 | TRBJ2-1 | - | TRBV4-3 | TGCGCCAGCAGCCAAGATACGGGGGGACTAGGGGAATACAATGAGCAGTTCTTC | CASSQDTGGLGEYNEQFF
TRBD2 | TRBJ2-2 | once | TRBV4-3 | TGCGCCAGCAGCCCCCAAGCCCCGGTAGCGGGGGGTGGGATGGGGGAGCTGTTTTTT | CASSPQAPVAGGGMGELFF
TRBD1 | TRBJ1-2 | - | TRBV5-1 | TGCGCCAGCAGCCCCACTCGGACAGGGATATATGGCTACACCTTC | CASSPTRTGIYGYTF
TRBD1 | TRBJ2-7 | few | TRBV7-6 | TGTGCCAGCAGCTCGTACAGGGGAGTGGAGCAGTACTTC | CASSSYRGVEQYF
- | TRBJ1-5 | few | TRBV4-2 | TGTGCCAGCAGCCAATCGCGCGACAGTTGGCAGCCCCAGCATTTT | CASSQSRDSWQPQHF
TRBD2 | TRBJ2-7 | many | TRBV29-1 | TGCAGCGTTAAACCCCTAGCGGGAGCTTCTTACGAGCAGTACTTC | CSVKPLAGASYEQYF
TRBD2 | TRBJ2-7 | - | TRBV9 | TGTGCCAGCAGCGTAGGGCTAGCGGGAGACCACGAGCAGTACTTC | CASSVGLAGDHEQYF
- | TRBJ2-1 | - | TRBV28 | TGTGCCAGCAGTTTCTTGGTTTACAATGAGCAGTTCTTC | CASSFLVYNEQFF
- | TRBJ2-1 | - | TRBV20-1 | TGCGGTGCTCAACTAGATTCCGGTGAGCAGTTCTTC | CGAQLDSGEQFF
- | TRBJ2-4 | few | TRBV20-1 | TGCAGTGCTAGTACAGGGATGGAAAACATTCAGTACTTC | CSASTGMENIQYF
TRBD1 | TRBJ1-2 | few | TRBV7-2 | TGTGCCAGCAGCTTAGGGGGACAGGGGTTTATTTACGGCTACACCTTC | CASSLGGQGFIYGYTF
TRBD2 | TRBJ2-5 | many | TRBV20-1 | TGCAGTGTTCTAGCGGGAACCAAAGAGACCCAGTACTTC | CSVLAGTKETQYF
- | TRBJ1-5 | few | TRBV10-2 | TGCGCCAGCAGGATGGGGAGTGGACAGCCCCAGCATTTT | CASRMGSGQPQHF
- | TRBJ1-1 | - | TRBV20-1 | TGCAGTGCTAGGAACCCCCGGGACTTGAACACTGAAGCTTTCTTT | CSARNPRDLNTEAFF
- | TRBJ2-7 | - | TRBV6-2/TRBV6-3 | TGTGCCAGCAGTTATTGGACCTACGAGCAGTACTTC | CASSYWTYEQYF
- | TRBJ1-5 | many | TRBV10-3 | TGTGCCATCAGTGAGTCCGCGGGAACGGGACAGCCCCAGCATTTT | CAISESAGTGQPQHF
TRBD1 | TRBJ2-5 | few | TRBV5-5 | TGTGCCAGCAACCTTCGAGGGACAGGCCGGGGGGAGACCCAGTACTTC | CASNLRGTGRGETQYF
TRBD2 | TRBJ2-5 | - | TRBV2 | TGTGCCAGCACTAGCGGGGTCCTTGTCCTAGAGACCCAGTACTTC | CASTSGVLVLETQYF
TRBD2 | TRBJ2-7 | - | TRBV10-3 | TGTGCCATCAGTTCGACTAGCGGGACCCCCTACGAGCAGTACTTC | CAISSTSGTPYEQYF
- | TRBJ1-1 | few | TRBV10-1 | TGCGCCAGCAGTGAAGTGACCTCCGCCAACACTGAAGCTTTCTTT | CASSEVTSANTEAFF
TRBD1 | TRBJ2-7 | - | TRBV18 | TGTGCCAGCTCACCTGAAGGGGGCCCGTCGGACGAGCAGTACTTC | CASSPEGGPSDEQYF
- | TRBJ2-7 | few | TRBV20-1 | TGCAGTGCTAGTCAGGACCCCACTAACGAGCAGTACTTC | CSASQDPTNEQYF
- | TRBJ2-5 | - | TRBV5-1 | TGCGCCAGTGGGGCGCAAGAGACCCAGTACTTC | CASGAQETQYF
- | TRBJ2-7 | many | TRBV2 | TGTGCCAGCAGCGCCCCCTACGAGCAGTACTTC | CASSAPYEQYF
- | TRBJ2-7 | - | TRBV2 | TGTGCCAGCAGTGTCATGGGGGAGCAGTACTTC | CASSVMGEQYF
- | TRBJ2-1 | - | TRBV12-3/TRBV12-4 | TGTGCCAGCAGTTTAGTAAGCCTAGCGCACTCCTACAATGAGCAGTTCTTC | CASSLVSLAHSYNEQFF
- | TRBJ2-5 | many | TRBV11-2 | TGTGCCAGCAGCTTACTAGCGTTCCAAGAGACCCAGTACTTC | CASSLLAFQETQYF
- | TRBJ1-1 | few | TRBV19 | TGTGCCAGTAGTATCTCCTGGATGACTGAAGCTTTCTTT | CASSISWMTEAFF
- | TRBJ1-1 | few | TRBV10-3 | TGTGCCATCAGTGAGAATACCGACACTGAAGCTTTCTTT | CAISENTDTEAFF
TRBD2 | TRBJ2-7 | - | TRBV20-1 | TGCAGTGCTAACAGGGGGCGAAGGGGTCTTCTGACTAGCGGGAGGTCCGAGCAGTACTTC | CSANRGRRGLLTSGRSEQYF